This passage covers 10 T cell receptor beta chains from one sample sequenced in a study of OX40 agonist ivuxolimab in advanced cancers. The method was the immunoSEQ multiplex PCR assay. What TCRdb holds here is the immuneACCESS table cut down to in-frame rearrangements. Part of the clones is not present; checked against another copy, under half of the missing clones reflect an unresolved V gene, and the others are unexplained. This sample holds about 72,000 clones; around 85% were observed only once. Of the sample, 5% falls within the top ten clones. The sequenced sample was CD4+ or CD8+ T cells sorted from blood, obtained in a trial of the OX40 agonist ivuxolimab. These TCRs come from an adult with an advanced solid tumor such as melanoma, head and neck, liver or kidney cancer.

The chain joins TRBV5-1 to TRBJ2-3; D unresolved. Trimming removed 4 bases from V and 4 bases from J, with 4 bases in between. Germline values: CDR1 SGHRS, CDR2 YFSETQ. The CDR3 is 11 residues long. The CDR3 nucleotides read TGCGCCAGCAGCATCTCAGATACGCAGTATTTT. Amino acids: CASSISDTQYF. Filled out from reference TRBV5-1 and TRBJ2-3, the complete variable domain reads KAGVTQTPRYLIKTRGQQVTLSCSPISGHRSVSWYQQTPGQGLQFLFEYFSETQRNKGNFPGRFSGRQFSNSRSEMNVSTLELGDSALYLCASSISDTQYFGPGTRLTVL.

The genes are TRBV27 and TRBJ1-4; TRBD1 might be the D (5 bases). Trimming cost V 7 bases and J 0 bases, with 18 bases left between them. The CDR3 is made up of 17 amino acids. Per the germline V gene, CDR1 is MNHEY and CDR2 is SMNVEV (reference sequence). CDR3 coding DNA: TGTGCCAGCAAGAAAGGGGAAGAAGGGCCAACTAATGAAAAACTGTTTTTT. Protein: CASKKGEEGPTNEKLFF.

This clone has more than one count but fewer than ten. V gene TRBV5-1 combines with J gene TRBJ1-2, with 9 bases aligning to TRBD1. V lost 3 bases and J lost 5; bases outside the gene matches: 8. Germline V gene data show CDR1 as SGHRS and CDR2 as YFSETQ. The length of the CDR3 is 15 residues. Here the CDR3 reads CASSSGGQGGYGYTF. As DNA, the CDR3 is TGCGCCAGCAGCTCCGGGGGACAGGGAGGTTATGGCTACACCTTC.

The chain carries TRBV6-5 and TRBJ1-1; 7 bases line up with TRBD1. After removal of 5 bases from V and 5 bases from J, the junction contained 8 bases not matched to a gene. Germline CDR1 is MNHEY and CDR2 is SVGAGI. This CDR3 has 14 residues. Here the CDR3 DNA reads TGTGCCAGCAGTACAGGGGTAGGGAAAACTGAAGCTTTCTTT. This translates into CASSTGVGKTEAFF.

The genes are TRBV5-6 and TRBJ2-3, with D perhaps TRBD2 (5 bases). Trimming removed 4 bases from V and 5 bases from J, with 20 bases in between. The CDR3 is 16 residues long. Germline assignment: CDR1 SGHDT and CDR2 YYEEEE. The CDR3 protein is CASSPRTDVWVDTQYF. The CDR3 DNA reads as TGTGCCAGCAGCCCCCGGACTGACGTGTGGGTAGATACGCAGTATTTT.

V usage is TRBV6-1 and J usage is TRBJ1-6; 7 bases line up with TRBD1. This CDR3 has 18 amino acids. After removal of 3 bases from V and 4 bases from J, the junction contained 12 bases not matched to a gene. The germline V gene has CDR1 MNHNS and CDR2 SASEGT. The CDR3 DNA follows: TGTGCCAGCAGTGACCCCGAACGACTGGGACAGTATAATTCACCCCTCCACTTT. Translated: CASSDPERLGQYNSPLHF.

The V and J genes are TRBV30 and TRBJ2-7; D is unresolved. The CDR3 is 12 amino acids. Germline V gene data show CDR1 as GTSNPN and CDR2 as SVGIG (reference sequence). V shed 4 bases and J shed 3 bases, with 10 bases lying between them. The CDR3 loop reads CAWMSVNYEQYF. As DNA, the CDR3 is TGTGCCTGGATGTCGGTTAACTACGAGCAGTACTTC.

This clone was recorded a few times. The chain employs TRBV27 and TRBJ2-5; 7 positions agree with TRBD1. This CDR3 is built from 15 residues. V lost 3 bases and J lost 0; bases outside the gene matches: 4. Germline V gene data show CDR1 as MNHEY and CDR2 as SMNVEV (reference sequence). The CDR3 coding sequence is TGTGCCAGCAGTTTCAGGGACAGTCACCAAGAGACCCAGTACTTC. It yields the protein CASSFRDSHQETQYF.

V is TRBV11-3 and J is TRBJ1-4; no definite D call. Germline CDR1 reads SGHNT; CDR2 reads YENEEA. Trimming took 5 bases from V and 6 from J, leaving 10 bases between them. The CDR3 has 13 amino acids. CDR3 sequence: CASSPAIHEKLFF. The CDR3, as DNA: TGTGCCAGCAGCCCCGCAATCCATGAAAAACTGTTTTTT.

J is TRBJ1-4 and V is TRBV30; TRBD1 agrees at 9 bases. J gave up 5 bases and V 1 base, and 5 bases lay outside the gene matches. The CDR3 runs 15 residues. Germline assignment: CDR1 GTSNPN and CDR2 SVGIG (reference sequence). The CDR3 DNA follows: TGTGCCTGGAGTGGGGGACAGGGTGGGAATGAAAAACTGTTTTTT. Protein sequence: CAWSGGQGGNEKLFF.